Below, 21 T cell receptor beta chains from the same sample are listed, as sequenced in a study of shared clonotypes between healthy human individuals. Clones were sequenced by immunoSEQ multiplex PCR, and TCRdb holds only the in-frame ones, with some missing. The sample carries approximately 2,000,000 clones, roughly 95% recorded once. Selected positively for CCR7 and CD45RO-negative, naive CD8 cells excluded terminally differentiated effector memory CD45RA+ cells. Sequencing used naive CD8+ T cells from PBMCs. These receptors were collected from a man in his late teens or twenties in good health. Some clones in this sample may be carry-over from other donors' samples.

The gene calls are TRBV4-1 and TRBJ2-7, with D uncertain. Germline V CDR1 and CDR2: MGHRA, YSYEKL. CDR3 length equals 14 residues. Trimming pared 4 bases from V and 3 bases from J, leaving 13 bases between. The CDR3: CASSLTSTGYEQYF. The CDR3 DNA reads as TGCGCCAGCAGCCTAACAAGTACGGGCTACGAGCAGTACTTC.

The V call is TRBV13, the J call TRBJ2-6; tentative D call: TRBD1 (6 bases). Germline CDR1 is PRHDT and CDR2 is FYEKMQ (reference sequence). The germline V and J ends were trimmed by 5 bases and 13 bases, with 15 bases remaining between them. This CDR3 has 13 amino acids. The CDR3 nucleotides are TGTGCCAGCAGCGTACAGGGTTTTGAGGTCCTGACTTTC. The encoded protein is CASSVQGFEVLTF.

The chain has TRBV27 and TRBJ1-5; D is unresolved. The CDR3 covers 14 residues. V was shortened by 8 bases and J by 7 bases, with 18 bases between the two germline ends. CDR1 MNHEY and CDR2 SMNVEV come from the germline V gene (reference sequence). The chain's CDR3 is CASAEPRSRQPQHF. The CDR3 coding sequence is TGTGCCAGCGCAGAACCCAGGTCAAGACAGCCCCAGCATTTT.

The rearrangement uses TRBV14 and TRBJ2-3; D is unresolved. Deletions cut 4 bases from V and 2 bases from J, with 10 bases between. Germline V gene data show CDR1 as SGHDN and CDR2 as FVKESK. CDR3 length: 14 residues. CDR3 coding DNA: TGTGCCAGCAGCCGCTTTGGACCCACAGATACGCAGTATTTT. Protein: CASSRFGPTDTQYF.

The rearrangement joins TRBV7-6 to TRBJ2-5, with 8 bases lining up with TRBD2. The trim removed 6 bases at V and 5 bases at J, leaving 11 bases unmatched. Germline V lookup: CDR1 SGHVS, CDR2 FNYEAQ. This CDR3 comprises 15 residues. The CDR3 DNA is TGTGCCAGCAGGCACTCAGCGGGAGTAGATGAGACCCAGTACTTC. This codes for CASRHSAGVDETQYF. The full variable domain, rest sourced from reference TRBV7-6 and TRBJ2-5, is GAGVSQSPRYKVTKRGQDVALRCDPISGHVSLYWYRQALGQGPEFLTYFNYEAQQDKSGLPNDRFSAERPEGSISTLTIQRTEQRDSAMYRCASRHSAGVDETQYFGPGTRLLVL.

The chain joins TRBV11-2 to TRBJ2-7, with D uncertain. Germline V lookup: CDR1 SGHAT, CDR2 FQNNGV. Trimming removed 8 bases at V and 0 bases at J, with 11 bases between. The CDR3 runs 13 residues. For the CDR3, the DNA is TGTGCCAGCGGGTTTAGCATCTCCTACGAGCAGTACTTC. It codes for CASGFSISYEQYF.

The chain couples TRBV11-3 to TRBJ2-1, with 7 bases fitting TRBD2. The germline V gene has CDR1 SGHNT and CDR2 YENEEA. The CDR3 is 18 residues long. The trim removed 2 bases at V and 7 bases at J, leaving 17 bases unmatched. The CDR3 loop is CASSLNAGADLLGNEQFF. The CDR3, as DNA: TGTGCCAGCAGCTTAAACGCGGGAGCGGACTTACTTGGGAATGAGCAGTTCTTC.

This sequence joins TRBV6-5 and TRBJ1-1; no firm D call. The V gene lost 0 bases and the J gene lost 7 bases, with 12 bases spanning the gap. Germline CDR1 is MNHEY and CDR2 is SVGAGI. This CDR3 has 14 amino acids. The CDR3 loop reads CASSYSGPWGEAFF. CDR3 DNA: TGTGCCAGCAGTTACTCAGGGCCCTGGGGTGAAGCTTTCTTT.

CDR3 protein: CASSSFARDGYTF. The CDR3 DNA sequence: TGTGCCAGCAGCAGTTTTGCTAGGGATGGCTACACCTTC. The genes are TRBV9 and TRBJ1-2, with D unresolved. V lost 4 bases, J lost 6 bases, and 13 bases lay in between. Germline V lookup: CDR1 SGDLS, CDR2 YYNGEE. The CDR3 is 13 amino acids.

The J gene is TRBJ2-7, the V gene TRBV7-9; TRBD2 matches at 8 bases. This CDR3 region has 16 residues. J was trimmed by 4 bases and V by 4 bases; bases with no gene match: 12. Per the germline V gene, CDR1 is SEHNR and CDR2 is FQNEAQ (reference sequence). In DNA, the CDR3 is TGTGCCAGCAGCTCTGAATCCAGCGGGAGTCGGTACGAGCAGTACTTC. It encodes CASSSESSGSRYEQYF.

The rearrangement links TRBV2 to TRBJ2-3, with unresolved D. Germline V gene lookup returns CDR1 SNHLY and CDR2 FYNNEI. The CDR3 sequence is 14 residues long. V dropped 7 bases and J dropped 0 bases, with 11 bases sitting between them. CDR3 region: CASNLPTSTDTQYF. DNA of the CDR3: TGTGCCAGCAATTTGCCTACGAGCACAGATACGCAGTATTTT. Drawing the rest from reference TRBV2 and TRBJ2-3, the complete variable domain is EPEVTQTPSHQVTQMGQEVILRCVPISNHLYFYWYRQILGQKVEFLVSFYNNEISEKSEIFDDQFSVERPDGSNFTLKIRSTKLEDSAMYFCASNLPTSTDTQYFGPGTRLTVL.

This clone has just one count. The chain uses TRBV5-1 and TRBJ2-7, with 12 bases identical to TRBD2. From germline, CDR1 is SGHRS and CDR2 YFSETQ. This CDR3 region has 14 residues. J gave up 4 bases and V 6 bases, and 5 bases lay outside the gene matches. Here the CDR3 reads CASTGTSGLYEQYF. CDR3 nucleotide sequence: TGCGCCAGCACCGGGACTAGCGGGTTGTACGAGCAGTACTTC.

The CDR3, as DNA: TGCAGCGTTGCAGACAGGAGGGCTGGCTACACCTTC. Translation: CSVADRRAGYTF. The gene calls are TRBV29-1 and TRBJ1-2; the D gene is possibly TRBD1 (6 bases). Trimming removed 4 bases at V and 7 bases at J, with 13 bases between. This CDR3 region has 12 residues. Germline assignment: CDR1 SQVTM and CDR2 ANQGSEA.

This clone was recorded once. The V call is TRBV28, the J call TRBJ1-1, with D hard to call. Per germline, CDR1 MDHEN and CDR2 SYDVKM. V lost 5 bases and J lost 2, with 12 bases in between. CDR3 length equals 14 residues. The CDR3 loop reads CASSGNSINTEAFF. The CDR3 DNA is TGTGCCAGCAGTGGTAACAGTATCAACACTGAAGCTTTCTTT.

This clone was recorded a few times. The same CDR3 arises from other DNA sequences in this sample as well. This sequence joins TRBV28 and TRBJ2-7; 7 bases align to TRBD1. V was pared by 4 bases and J by 1 base, with 4 bases of the junction left unmatched. This CDR3 comprises 14 residues. CDR1 is MDHEN, CDR2 SYDVKM, per germline. DNA of the CDR3: TGTGCCAGCAGTTCCCGGGACAGTTCCTACGAGCAGTACTTC. It is translated as CASSSRDSSYEQYF.

The chain links TRBV7-9 to TRBJ2-2; D call uncertain. The CDR3 loop spans 11 amino acids. V was pared by 8 bases and J by 9 bases, with 10 bases between. The germline V gene encodes CDR1 SEHNR and CDR2 FQNEAQ (reference sequence). The CDR3 sequence: CASYQVRELFF. The CDR3 region has the DNA TGTGCCAGCTACCAGGTCAGGGAGCTGTTTTTT.

CDR3 region: CASSGFGTSNYEQYF. For the CDR3, the DNA is TGTGCCAGCAGTGGCTTCGGGACTTCGAATTACGAGCAGTACTTC. The rearrangement links TRBV28 to TRBJ2-7; tentatively, D is TRBD2 (6 bases). V was cut by 5 bases and J by 4 bases, with 18 bases left in between. Per the germline V gene, CDR1 is MDHEN and CDR2 is SYDVKM. The CDR3 loop spans 15 amino acids.

V is TRBV10-3 and J is TRBJ2-7, with TRBD2 matching 9 bases. The V segment lost 6 bases and the J segment 2 bases; nucleotides outside the gene matches: 8. CDR1 is ENHRY, CDR2 SYGVKD, per germline. The length of the CDR3 is 15 residues. This CDR3 is CAISAGLARPYEQYF. The CDR3 DNA follows: TGTGCCATCAGCGCAGGACTAGCGAGACCCTACGAGCAGTACTTC.

This chain connects TRBV7-9 to TRBJ2-2, with D uncertain. Trimming stripped 8 bases from V and 4 bases from J, with 8 bases between. Per germline, CDR1 SEHNR and CDR2 FQNEAQ (reference sequence). This CDR3 contains 12 residues. The CDR3 sequence: CASGFFTGELFF. The CDR3, as DNA: TGTGCCAGCGGATTCTTCACCGGGGAGCTGTTTTTT.

This chain connects TRBV6-6 to TRBJ2-7; tentatively, D is TRBD2 (7 bases). CDR3 length: 15 residues. V dropped 2 bases and J dropped 5 bases, with 16 bases sitting between them. Germline V lookup: CDR1 MNHNY, CDR2 SVGAGI (reference sequence). CDR3 in DNA: TGTGCCAGCAGTTACACAGAAGGGGGGGCCGACGAGCAGTACTTC. Its translation: CASSYTEGGADEQYF.

The chain is built from TRBV28 and TRBJ2-1, with 11 bases aligning to TRBD2. Losses at the gene ends were 8 bases for V and 8 bases for J; bases not matched to a gene: 8. Germline V gives CDR1 MDHEN, CDR2 SYDVKM. CDR3 size: 14 residues. This chain's CDR3 is CASHSGRAMDEQFF. As DNA, the CDR3 is TGTGCCAGCCATAGCGGGAGGGCTATGGATGAGCAGTTCTTC.